The sequence of this TCR beta chain was determined in a study of cytomegalovirus exposure and HLA in healthy donors (dated by TCRdb to the late 2010s). General notes on the study: In an earlier analysis of roughly 500 of the donors, 276 Gb of sequence data and 100 million or so unique TCR beta sequences from about 179 million T cells were reported. Roughly 310 gigabases of sequencing data and 70 million to 100 million unique TCR sequences were included in an early release covering roughly 700 HLA-typed donors. Among the roughly 410 genotyped donors, around 79% belonged to the genetic ancestry cluster associated with self-reported Caucasian donors. The study aimed to test whether cataloging public T cell receptors could reveal signatures of past pathogen exposure. The T cell repertoires of around 670 subjects were profiled by immunosequencing and related to cytomegalovirus serostatus. In addition to the first cohort of around 670 subjects, a separate validation cohort of approximately 130 different subjects was used. To predict cytomegalovirus infection status, the study brought together high-throughput TCR immunosequencing, statistical association of individual TCRs with disease status, and machine learning. A later analysis re-examined previously published TCR beta repertoires from about 670 donors and added high-resolution HLA genotyping to investigate patterns of TCR occurrence. Rather than using new phenotypic data, the later analysis identified candidate immune exposures from TCR beta sequences and from how often those sequences occurred across donors. An earlier analysis of around 540 of the donors applied high-throughput TCR beta sequencing to assess whether each TCR beta V gene segment acted as functional or pseudogenic. Donor age, sex, ethnicity and CMV serostatus were compiled together with the repertoire data. A later genetic analysis used genome-wide SNP genotypes for about 60% of the 666 donors, treating that subset as a discovery cohort. All discovery cohort repertoires had been generated using a single sequencing platform. HLA typing covered class I and class II loci at four-digit resolution. The number of donors typed differed by locus, with about 620-630 for A, B, C, DRB1 and DQB1, more than 500 for DQA1, 600 to 610 for DPA1, and some 470 for DPB1. Four or five DR-DQ haplotypes were handled as single units for association and clustering because linkage in the cohort was strong. Among around 400 genotyped donors of the cohort, an average of approximately 200,000 unique TCR beta nucleotide sequences was sequenced per donor, of which about 20% were non-productive.

To prepare the library, the immunoSEQ multiplex PCR assay was applied. The multiplex PCR relied on a mix of 60 forward primers for TCR Vbeta segments and 13 reverse primers for TCR Jbeta segments. The CDR3 region of rearranged TCR beta genes was amplified from genomic DNA with a multiplex PCR assay. The amplified TCR beta libraries were sequenced on the Illumina HiSeq System as 87-base-pair reads. The authors' analysis ran thus. In a later analysis, 77 million or so unique TCR beta chains were counted across the 650 to 700 repertoires, and approximately 11 million of these chains were shared by at least two donors. Raw reads were error-corrected and collapsed into unique sequences with a nearest-neighbor algorithm that merged closely related sequences to remove PCR and sequencing errors. Alignment of CDR3 sequences to IMGT reference sequences was used to assign V, D and J gene segments. Each retained sequence needed at least a six-nucleotide match to both a V gene segment and a J gene segment. Rearrangements were classified as productive when the CDR3 lacked stop codons and remained in frame with V and J, and all other rearrangements were classified as non-productive. Following IMGT convention, CDR3 was defined as the stretch from the second conserved V-encoded cysteine up to the conserved J-encoded phenylalanine. The earlier analysis of 500 to 750 of the donors excluded any sequence lacking an unambiguous match to a single V gene segment. An earlier analysis of fewer than 750 of the donors classified V segments as functional when productive rearrangements were above 56.7% and as segregating when the standard deviation between donors was above 5%. A statistical classification framework was built to diagnose cytomegalovirus status from the catalog of TCR beta chain sequences. In a later analysis, V and J genes were assigned by comparing TCR nucleotide sequences against IMGT/GENE-DB human TR gene sequences. The TCRdist pipeline was used in a later analysis to assign CDR3 sequences and most-parsimonious VDJ recombination scenarios. In a later analysis, each TCR beta chain was defined by its CDR3 amino acid sequence together with its V-gene family, and reads lacking a unique V-gene family were excluded. As a way to deal with suspected cross-contamination and a sequencing artifact, a later analysis dropped over 550 nucleotide sequences that were highly shared and had low generation probability. A later analysis calculated a clonal expansion index for each public chain from normalized within-repertoire ranks of inferred template counts. In a later analysis, generation probabilities were computed using a VDJ recombination model fitted to out-of-frame rearrangements, and the results were checked against IGoR. Hypergeometric tests were used in a later analysis to score TCR-TCR, TCR-HLA and TCR-CMV co-occurrence, with a repertoire-size bias correction applied to the TCR pairs. To estimate false discovery rates, a later analysis permuted the HLA or CMV assignments 20 times. A later analysis grouped co-occurring TCRs with DBSCAN, adding TCRdist sequence similarity when clustering within HLA-allele-positive subsets. Co-occurrence clustering excluded repertoires with fewer than 30,000 or more than 120,000 public chains, plus five with anomalous nucleotide sharing. TCRdb re-hosts the immuneACCESS table, in-frame sequences only. Its copies lack some clones; in the studies checked, an unresolved V gene accounts for under half of them, and the cause for the rest is not known. The DNA gave D and trimming, while V, J and clone size come from that table. The sample includes roughly 200,000 clones, with around nine tenths observed a single time. Jointly, the top ten make up less than 1.2% of the sample.

In total, approximately 700 healthy bone marrow donors made up the cohort. At the time of sampling, all cohort members were nominally healthy, though unrecorded immune exposures were likely present. The donor tested CMV seronegative, placing the donor among the 350 to 400 seronegative members of the cohort. Each donor provided a peripheral blood sample, and peripheral blood mononuclear cells were used for TCR beta sequencing. The Qiagen DNeasy Blood Extraction Kit was used to extract genomic DNA from the blood cell samples. Results the study describes overall, beyond this receptor: The authors suggested that the approach could potentially be generalized to other disease states and immunological phenotypes. Roughly uniform sequencing depth across donors was assumed in presence/absence analyses, although this assumption may not hold. A later genetic analysis reported fewer N-insertions in productive TCRs among donors in an Asian-associated ancestry cluster than the approximately 700-donor mean. CMV serostatus was the only immune exposure information available for the cohort. Strong co-occurrence of HLA alleles, especially DR and DQ, made assigning TCR associations to individual alleles difficult. An earlier analysis of several hundred of the donors showed that most TCR beta V segments appeared in productive rearrangements either about 87% or about 30% of the time, which broadly matched IMGT annotations. A cluster of highly shared sequence variants was judged likely to be a technical artifact of the sequencing pipeline. In a later analysis, the rate of TCR association differed among HLA loci, with DRB1 alleles having the most associated TCRs and HLA-C alleles having the fewest. Some IMGT-functional V segments, including TRBV6-2 and TRBV6-3, could not be told apart with the 87-base-pair reads, so those segments were excluded. V-gene and J-gene trimming of TCR beta chains was associated with a missense DCLRE1C variant in a later genetic analysis, and the association was replicated in an independent cohort. A later analysis associated about 16,000 TCR beta sequences with specific HLA alleles at a false discovery rate of 0.05. Only TCR beta chains were sequenced in this cohort, and the absence of alpha or paired-chain data limited detectable features. Across donors, most TCR sequences were observed very rarely, whereas some public TCRs were present in many individuals. In both the original and validation cohorts, the classifier was reported to diagnose cytomegalovirus status with high specificity and sensitivity. Most CMV-associated TCR beta chains appeared to be HLA-restricted in a later analysis, and the HLA associations seemed to be driven largely by CMV exposure. Linkage disequilibrium might explain the correlated functional status among segregating V segments, but an unknown experimental factor could not be ruled out. Several of the top co-occurrence clusters appeared to be linked to parvovirus B19, influenza, CMV and Epstein-Barr virus, according to a later analysis. In the study, some 160 TCR beta chains were listed as associated with cytomegalovirus. A further reported finding was that TCR beta sequences accurately predicted the HLA-A and HLA-B alleles for most subjects in the first cohort. Because counts were too low, around 18 rarely observed V segments, including chromosome 9 orphons, were left out of the earlier analysis of approximately 580 of the donors. In vitro tests confirmed that a few of the cytomegalovirus-associated TCR beta chains recognize cytomegalovirus antigens. Compared with equally common non-associated chains, HLA-associated TCR beta chains in a later analysis were more clonally expanded and had lower generation probabilities. Because some donors lacked HLA typing at each locus, the association tests relied only on the typed subset.

Reading from cysteine to phenylalanine, the CDR3 counts 14 amino acids. Only the CDR3 part of the read is kept: 42 bases, read in frame from the first base. V is cut back by 1 base and J by 3 bases, with 2 bases in the junction unmatched. The CDR1 and CDR2 encoded by the germline V gene are SGHRS and YFSETQ. As for this clone: No antigen is known for it. Per-base qualities were not stored, and no clone one base away is much larger.

The sequenced material came from PBMCs. The V gene is TRBV5-1 and the J gene is TRBJ2-7; 9 middle bases align to TRBD1. This sequence originates from a woman aged 18-35 years in good health and CMV-seronegative. The CDR3 region: CASSLTGGYYEQYF. Here is the DNA: TGCGCCAGCAGCTTGACAGGGGGCTACTACGAGCAGTACTTC. Reference TRBV5-1 and TRBJ2-7 proteins supply the regions before and after the CDR3; the full variable domain is: KAGVTQTPRYLIKTRGQQVTLSCSPISGHRSVSWYQQTPGQGLQFLFEYFSETQRNKGNFPGRFSGRQFSNSRSEMNVSTLELGDSALYLCASSLTGGYYEQYFGPGTRLTVT.